This T cell receptor (beta chain) was recovered during a study of T cells in Graves' hyperthyroidism and ophthalmopathy. Germline V lookup: CDR1 SGDLS, CDR2 YYNGEE. V gave up 0 bases and J gave up 1 base, with 2 bases separating them. The CDR3 loop spans 13 amino acids. RNA transcripts provided the source from which TCR beta CDR3 regions were amplified. HTBI primers were the set used in a first-round RT-PCR of the TCR CDR3. TCRdb fed the multiplex PCR reads into MiXCR, producing one record per CDR3 protein. The table lists under 450,000 distinct CDR3 sequences, 13% of them singletons, with around 20% in the top ten. This clonotype was observed a few times. Its antigen is not identified. Overall study results and limits: In the analysis, a 13 V-J model separated ophthalmopathy from stable hyperthyroidism.

The receptor's source is a young man with Graves' hyperthyroidism that later progressed to Graves' ophthalmopathy. Material: blood. The rearrangement links TRBV9 to TRBJ1-5; D gene uncertain. The CDR3 region is CASSVASNQPQHF. CDR3 sequence (DNA): TGTGCCAGCAGCGTAGCCAGCAATCAGCCCCAGCATTTT.